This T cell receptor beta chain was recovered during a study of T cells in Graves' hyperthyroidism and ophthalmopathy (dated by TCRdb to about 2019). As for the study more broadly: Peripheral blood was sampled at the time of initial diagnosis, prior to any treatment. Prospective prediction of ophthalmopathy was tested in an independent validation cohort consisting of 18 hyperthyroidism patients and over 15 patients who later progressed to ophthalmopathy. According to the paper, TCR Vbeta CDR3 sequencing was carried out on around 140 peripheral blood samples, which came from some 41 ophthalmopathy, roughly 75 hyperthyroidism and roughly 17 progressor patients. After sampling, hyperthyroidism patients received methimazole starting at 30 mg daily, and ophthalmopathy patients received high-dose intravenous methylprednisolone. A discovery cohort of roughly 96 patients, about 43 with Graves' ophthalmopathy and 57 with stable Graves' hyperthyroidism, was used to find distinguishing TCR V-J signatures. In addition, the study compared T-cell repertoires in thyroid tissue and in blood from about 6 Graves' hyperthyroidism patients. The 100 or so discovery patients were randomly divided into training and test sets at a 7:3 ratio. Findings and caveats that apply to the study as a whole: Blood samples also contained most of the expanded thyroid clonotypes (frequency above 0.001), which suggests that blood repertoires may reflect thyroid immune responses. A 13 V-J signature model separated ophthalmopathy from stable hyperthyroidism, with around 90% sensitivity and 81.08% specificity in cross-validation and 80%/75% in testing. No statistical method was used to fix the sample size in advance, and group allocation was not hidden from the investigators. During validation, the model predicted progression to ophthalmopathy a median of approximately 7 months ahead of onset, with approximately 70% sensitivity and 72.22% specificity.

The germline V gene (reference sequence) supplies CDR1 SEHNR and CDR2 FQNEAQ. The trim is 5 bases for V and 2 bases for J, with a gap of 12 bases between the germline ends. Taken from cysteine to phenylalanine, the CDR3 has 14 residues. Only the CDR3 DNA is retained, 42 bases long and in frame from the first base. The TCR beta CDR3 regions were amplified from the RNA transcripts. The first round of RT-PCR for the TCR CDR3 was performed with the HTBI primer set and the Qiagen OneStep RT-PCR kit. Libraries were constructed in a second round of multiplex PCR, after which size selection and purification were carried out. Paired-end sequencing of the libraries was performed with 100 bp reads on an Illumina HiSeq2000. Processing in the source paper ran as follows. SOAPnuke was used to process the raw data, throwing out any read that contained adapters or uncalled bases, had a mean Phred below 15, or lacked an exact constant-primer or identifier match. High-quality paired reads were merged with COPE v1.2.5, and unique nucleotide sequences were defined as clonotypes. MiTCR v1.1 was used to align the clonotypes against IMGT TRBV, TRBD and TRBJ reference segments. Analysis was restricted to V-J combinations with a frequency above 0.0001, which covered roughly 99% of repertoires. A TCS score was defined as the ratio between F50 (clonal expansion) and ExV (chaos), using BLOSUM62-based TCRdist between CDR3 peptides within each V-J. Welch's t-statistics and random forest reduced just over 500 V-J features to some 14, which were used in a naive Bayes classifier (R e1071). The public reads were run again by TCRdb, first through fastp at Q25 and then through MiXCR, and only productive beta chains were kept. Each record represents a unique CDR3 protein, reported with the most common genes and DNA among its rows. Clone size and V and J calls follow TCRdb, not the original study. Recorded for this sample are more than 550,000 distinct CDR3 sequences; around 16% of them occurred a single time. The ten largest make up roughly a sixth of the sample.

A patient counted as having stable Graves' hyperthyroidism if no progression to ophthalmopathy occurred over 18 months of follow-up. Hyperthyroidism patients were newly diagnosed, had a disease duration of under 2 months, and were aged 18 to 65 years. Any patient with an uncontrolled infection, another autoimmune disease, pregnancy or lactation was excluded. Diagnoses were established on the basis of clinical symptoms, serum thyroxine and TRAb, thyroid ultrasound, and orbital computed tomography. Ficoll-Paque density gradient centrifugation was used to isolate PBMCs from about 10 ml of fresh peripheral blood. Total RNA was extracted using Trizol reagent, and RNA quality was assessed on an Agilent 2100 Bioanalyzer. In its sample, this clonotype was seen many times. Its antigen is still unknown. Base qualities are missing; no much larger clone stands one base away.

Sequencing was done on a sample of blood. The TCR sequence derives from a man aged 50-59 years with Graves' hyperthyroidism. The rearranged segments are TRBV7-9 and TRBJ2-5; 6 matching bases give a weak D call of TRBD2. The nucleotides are TGTGCCAGCAGCCCAAATGCGGGGCAAGAGACCCAGTACTTC. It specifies CASSPNAGQETQYF.